This T cell receptor beta chain was identified in a study of blood T cell repertoires in COVID-19. At the level of the study: The samples span acute and convalescent COVID-19 from the United States, Italy and Spain. PBMCs, B-cell-depleted T cells, or T cells were the source of the cDNA or gDNA that made up the material.

The CDR3 is 14 amino acids. V lost 5 bases to trimming and J lost 6 bases; unmatched junction nucleotides: 8. Germline CDR1 reads MGHDK; CDR2 reads SYGVNS. One Seattle source followed patients from active infection through their disease course. Method: immunoSEQ multiplex PCR; TCRdb's copy keeps in-frame clones and lacks some. This table holds about 300,000 clones, more than 85% found once. This clonotype was obtained from a woman between 25 and 40 years old with COVID-19, enrolled during active disease. Sequencing was performed on peripheral blood. This chain connects TRBV25-1 to TRBJ2-3; 7 nucleotides match TRBD1. CDR3 in amino acids: CASSLTGYSDTQYF. The CDR3 nucleotides read TGTGCCAGCAGTTTGACAGGGTACTCGGATACGCAGTATTTT.